The sequence of this T cell receptor beta chain was determined in a study of OX40 agonist ivuxolimab in advanced cancers. General observations from the study: Which antigen the expanded peripheral T cells recognized is unknown.

Enrollment shut out patients with autoimmune disease history or systemic immunosuppression. Per the germline V gene, CDR1 is MNHNY and CDR2 is SVGAGI (reference sequence). V dropped 0 bases and J dropped 3 bases, with 9 bases sitting between them. CDR3 length: 15 residues. This clone was observed a single time. The target antigen is unknown. The protocol was immunoSEQ multiplex PCR, while the TCRdb copy is restricted to in-frame clones and leaves out a portion. The sample contains tens of thousands of clones, approximately 78% of which appear only once. This chain connects TRBV6-6 to TRBJ1-3; the D is unclear. Sequencing used CD4+ or CD8+ T cells sorted from blood, obtained in a trial of the OX40 agonist ivuxolimab. This receptor was taken from an adult with an advanced solid tumor such as melanoma, head and neck, liver or kidney cancer. Written as DNA, the CDR3 is TGTGCCAGCAGTTACTCGGCAGGCTTTGGAAACACCATATATTTT. It specifies CASSYSAGFGNTIYF.